The rows below give T cell receptor beta chains drawn from one sample of a study of cytomegalovirus exposure and HLA in healthy donors. Assay: immunoSEQ multiplex PCR; the TCRdb copy retains only in-frame clones and omits some. Here the sample spans 150,000 to 200,000 clones, about 81% being singletons. Material for sequencing was PBMCs. All receptors come from a girl aged 5-17 years in good health and CMV-seropositive. The CDR3 runs from the conserved cysteine through the conserved F or W. The order of the fields is CDR3 DNA, CDR3 protein, J gene, clone size, V gene, D gene. A D gene is named only where the DNA matches it firmly. Clone sizes are given selectively: once, few, many, or a class where the clone is expanded.

TGTGCCTGGAGTGTAGGGGACAGAGAGACCCAGTACTTC CAWSVGDRETQYF TRBJ2-5 - TRBV30 TRBD1
TGCGCCAGCATCCCAGCGACAGGGTATATACCTGAAGCTTTCTTT CASIPATGYIPEAFF TRBJ1-1 few TRBV10-2 TRBD1
TGTGCCAGCAGCTTGAGTTATGGGACAGGGCTCTATAGCAATCAGCCCCAGCATTTT CASSLSYGTGLYSNQPQHF TRBJ1-5 - TRBV5-6 TRBD1
TGTGCCAGCAGCCACTACGGGACAGCCTTATTAGGGGCCCAGTACTTC CASSHYGTALLGAQYF TRBJ2-5 - TRBV14 TRBD1
TGTGCCATCAATTGGGCAGGGGCAAACTATGGCTACACCTTC CAINWAGANYGYTF TRBJ1-2 - TRBV28 -
TGTGCCAGCAGCTTACCCCCAGGAAACAATGAGCAGTTCTTC CASSLPPGNNEQFF TRBJ2-1 - TRBV7-8 -
TGTGCCAGCAGTTTATATGGAGGGACTAGCAATCAGCCCCAGCATTTT CASSLYGGTSNQPQHF TRBJ1-5 few TRBV28 -
TGTGCCAGCAGTTACCCCGACATTGGAAACACCATATATTTT CASSYPDIGNTIYF TRBJ1-3 - TRBV6-6 -
TGCAGCGTCCGGGGGGGTGCAGGGAGGCATACTGAAGCTTTCTTT CSVRGGAGRHTEAFF TRBJ1-1 - TRBV29-1 -
TGTGCCAGCAGCGGTAGCACAGATACGCAGTATTTT CASSGSTDTQYF TRBJ2-3 - TRBV28 -
TGTGCCAGCAGTGGCGGACAGTGGGCCGGCCATGAGCAGTTCTTC CASSGGQWAGHEQFF TRBJ2-1 - TRBV28 -
TGTGCCAGTAGACCTCGCGGGACGGGAAGAAATGAAAAACTGTTTTTT CASRPRGTGRNEKLFF TRBJ1-4 - TRBV19 -
TGTGCCAGCAGTATTCCCCCTTACTATGGCTACACCTTC CASSIPPYYGYTF TRBJ1-2 - TRBV6-1 -
TGTGCTAGTGGCCAGCGGGGGGGGCTGGATACGCAGTATTTT CASGQRGGLDTQYF TRBJ2-3 - TRBV12-5 TRBD2
TGTGCCAGCAGTTTGGGAGGGACTGGCTACACCTTC CASSLGGTGYTF TRBJ1-2 - TRBV28 -
TGTGCCAGCAGTATCTACAGGGTGCGGGCCGCTAACTATGGCTACACCTTC CASSIYRVRAANYGYTF TRBJ1-2 - TRBV28 -
TGTGCCCTGGGGGGCAGGGGGTTAGCTAGCACAGATACGCAGTATTTT CALGGRGLASTDTQYF TRBJ2-3 few TRBV28 -
TGCGCCAGCACCGCGTCGAGAGGAGACGGATATGGCTACACCTTC CASTASRGDGYGYTF TRBJ1-2 once TRBV10-2 -
TGTGCCAGCAGCTCAGGGACAGGTATGAACACTGAAGCTTTCTTT CASSSGTGMNTEAFF TRBJ1-1 - TRBV7-2 TRBD1
TGTGCCAGCAGCTTAGAGCGGGAAACTGAAGCTTTCTTT CASSLERETEAFF TRBJ1-1 - TRBV7-6 -
TGCGCCAGCAGCTTGGTGATAGCGGGAGGGCTATCTGAGCAGTTCTTC CASSLVIAGGLSEQFF TRBJ2-1 once TRBV5-1 TRBD2
TGTGCCAGCAGCTTATTTGCTAGCGGCTACAATGAGCAGTTCTTC CASSLFASGYNEQFF TRBJ2-1 - TRBV7-2 TRBD2
TGTGCCAGCAGTTACTCGATCACATCTAGCACAGATACGCAGTATTTT CASSYSITSSTDTQYF TRBJ2-3 - TRBV6-5 -
TGTGCCATCAGCTGGGACGGCGGGGGAGAGCAGTACTTC CAISWDGGGEQYF TRBJ2-7 - TRBV10-3 TRBD2
TGTGCCAGCAGCTTAGGAGCAGGTCCGTACAATGAGCAGTTCTTC CASSLGAGPYNEQFF TRBJ2-1 once TRBV11-3 -
TGTGCCAGCAGCTTACAGGGGGGATCCTACGAGCAGTACTTC CASSLQGGSYEQYF TRBJ2-7 - TRBV7-9 -
TGTGCCAGCTCACCCCTAGCGGGGGGGTCTGGGGCCAACGTCCTGACTTTC CASSPLAGGSGANVLTF TRBJ2-6 - TRBV18 TRBD2
TGTGCCAGCTCACCCCCTAGCGGGAGCTACTCCTACAATGAGCAGTTCTTC CASSPPSGSYSYNEQFF TRBJ2-1 - TRBV18 TRBD2
TGTGCCAGCAGCGGTACAGGGTTACCGAACACTGAAGCTTTCTTT CASSGTGLPNTEAFF TRBJ1-1 - TRBV5-4 -
TGTGCCAGTAGTCTAGCGGGGGGCCGCTCCTACGAGCAGTACTTC CASSLAGGRSYEQYF TRBJ2-7 - TRBV19 TRBD2
TGCGCCAGCAGTGAGGAGGGGGTTTCCGGGGAGCTGTTTTTT CASSEEGVSGELFF TRBJ2-2 - TRBV10-1 -
TGTGCCAGCAGCTTCGGGACTAGCGGGAACAATGAGCAGTTCTTC CASSFGTSGNNEQFF TRBJ2-1 - TRBV5-6 TRBD2
TGTGCCAGCAGTATTACCGGGACAGTATCTGGCTACACCTTC CASSITGTVSGYTF TRBJ1-2 - TRBV28 TRBD1
TGCGCCAGCAGCTCGCGGGGCTTGGACACTGAAGCTTTCTTT CASSSRGLDTEAFF TRBJ1-1 - TRBV5-1 -
TGTGCCAGCAGCTTGGGCCGGGACAGATGGAATCAGCCCCAGCATTTT CASSLGRDRWNQPQHF TRBJ1-5 - TRBV5-5 TRBD1